This entry features one TCR beta chain sequence. Its target is unknown. Generated by immunoSEQ multiplex PCR, the TCRdb table keeps only in-frame clones and is missing some. The sample shows some 10,000 clones, around two thirds of them seen only once. The data were taken from a study of neoadjuvant anti-PD-1 for oral cavity cancer. Looking at the study overall: Around day 43, patients without progression received a fourth nivolumab dose before surgery.

Study-wide findings and caveats: Only three patients per response group were TCR-analyzed; validation needed. Treg/Th17 ratio rose with pretreatment blood and fell with post-treatment tumor TCRbeta clonality.

As to time point: after neoadjuvant nivolumab, at surgical resection. Patients had newly diagnosed, untreated stage II-IVA oral cavity squamous cell carcinoma. This specimen consisted of tumor tissue, obtained after nivolumab (anti-PD-1) treatment. This sequence was found in a person aged 35-79 years with oral cavity squamous cell carcinoma.

CDR3: CASSHPRESSYNSPLHF. CDR3 bases: TGTGCCAGCAGCCACCCCCGAGAGAGCTCCTATAATTCACCCCTCCACTTT. V is TRBV14 and J is TRBJ1-6; D is unclear. In germline, CDR1 is SGHDN, CDR2 FVKESK. This CDR3 region has 17 residues. The V end lost 3 bases, the J end lost 0 bases, and 12 bases lay between the germline ends.